Listed below are T cell receptor beta chains from one sample, sequenced in a study of T cell responses to AZD1222 COVID-19 vaccine. Assay: immunoSEQ multiplex PCR; the TCRdb copy retains only in-frame clones and omits some. This sample has about 130,000 clones; around 90% occur once, and the top ten carry 1.9%. The sequencing here drew on peripheral blood, taken on day 0 of AZD1222 vaccination. The receptors originated from an adult in good health. CDR3s leave out the opening cysteine and the closing phenylalanine or tryptophan. The order of the fields is J gene, V gene, CDR3 protein.

TRBJ1-5 | TRBV6-2/TRBV6-3 | ASSPRREDQPQH
TRBJ1-2 | TRBV15 | ATSRDQGAAYGYT
TRBJ2-7 | TRBV6-2/TRBV6-3 | ASSLRGGYEQY
TRBJ2-7 | TRBV11-2 | ASSLAQTGGGSYEQY
TRBJ2-5 | TRBV7-9 | AVSSGTGKETQY
TRBJ1-5 | TRBV7-2 | ASSLEAGVFQPQH
TRBJ1-3 | TRBV4-1 | ASSQSRNRGRSGNTIY
TRBJ2-5 | TRBV2 | ASSEYSQETQY
TRBJ2-3 | TRBV11-3 | ASSLGRGTDTQY
TRBJ1-2 | TRBV27 | ASSLYGSYGYT
TRBJ2-2 | TRBV25-1 | ASSREEIANTGELF
TRBJ1-2 | TRBV4-2 | ASSQDPAGINYGYT
TRBJ1-1 | TRBV7-9 | ASSLESGYTEAF
TRBJ2-7 | TRBV5-1 | ASSLYRSYEQY
TRBJ2-7 | TRBV10-3 | AISEDPPVTYEQY
TRBJ2-2 | TRBV5-4 | ASSLGRGGTGELF
TRBJ1-4 | TRBV28 | ASSVGQPNEKLF
TRBJ2-2 | TRBV3-1/TRBV3-2 | ASSQKSYGSFGTGELF
TRBJ2-2 | TRBV13 | ASSLVGRAGELF
TRBJ2-5 | TRBV7-3 | ASSPTPAGQETQY
TRBJ2-1 | TRBV5-1 | ASSLASGGTYNEQF
TRBJ2-1 | TRBV7-2 | ASSLTAQVRNEQF
TRBJ1-2 | TRBV4-1 | ASSQGSWDSFNYGYT
TRBJ1-6 | TRBV7-2 | ASSIDRMNSPLH
TRBJ1-5 | TRBV30 | AWRDSLNQPQH
TRBJ2-7 | TRBV19 | ASSKVAGEPVEQY
TRBJ2-5 | TRBV7-3 | ALGPLAAQETQY
TRBJ2-2 | TRBV28 | ASSMRFPQSTGTGELF
TRBJ1-1 | TRBV9 | ASSLDGGPPTEAF
TRBJ1-2 | TRBV7-6 | ASSLGPPSNYGYT
TRBJ2-5 | TRBV15 | ATSTPTGRQETQY
TRBJ2-1 | TRBV28 | ASSLGAGVYNEQF
TRBJ1-5 | TRBV10-2 | ASSDRANQPQH
TRBJ1-1 | TRBV12-3/TRBV12-4 | ASSFAWEAF
TRBJ2-7 | TRBV19 | ASSIGGMIAYEQY
TRBJ2-7 | TRBV4-3 | ASSQGTVHEQY
TRBJ2-5 | TRBV12-5 | ASGLGTAETQY
TRBJ2-2 | TRBV24-1 | ATQTSGASGELF
TRBJ2-7 | TRBV7-2 | ASSRQGTGGYEQY
TRBJ2-1 | TRBV28 | ASHFLAGGYNEQF
TRBJ1-1 | TRBV7-9 | ASSSQGATYTEAF
TRBJ1-2 | TRBV4-3 | ASSQVLAGVFGGYT
TRBJ2-5 | TRBV10-2 | ASSWVWDRGQGETQY
TRBJ1-1 | TRBV9 | ASSVSGHMNTEAF
TRBJ1-1 | TRBV5-1 | ASSDGFSRADTEAF
TRBJ1-1 | TRBV7-9 | ASSLDRRGTEAF
TRBJ2-1 | TRBV15 | ATSRLAGYNEQF